A selection of T cell receptor beta chains follows, all from one sample in a study of glioma-infiltrating T cells. TCRdb processed the multiplex PCR reads anew with MiXCR; each CDR3 protein has one entry. This sample has more than 100,000 distinct CDR3 sequences, with about 30% found just once. Material: glioma tissue, nonneoplastic brain tissue, or PBMCs (not recorded which). All receptors come from a human donor with low-grade glioma or glioblastoma, undergoing nonglioma brain surgery, or in good health (not recorded which). The CDR3 runs from the conserved cysteine through the conserved F or W. Fields, in order: V gene, CDR3 protein.

TRBV7-2,CASLLTRDTEAFF
TRBV7-2,CASSYQQGSGNTIYF
TRBV2,CGSSTESVVFF
TRBV20-1,CSASPPVSQGNSPLHF
TRBV7-9,CASNLPGGHTDKQYF
TRBV7-8,CASSLSWDEQYF
TRBV19,CASSINTMGETQYF
TRBV6-2/TRBV6-3,CASRRAGYVGGEQYF
TRBV7-2,CASSSGTAGAIGNTIYF
TRBV6-1,CASSLGPGPYEQYF
TRBV7-9,CASSPETGGALGYTF
TRBV10-3,CATAALSGNTIYF
TRBV28,CASSPGLAGGLETQYF
TRBV28,CASNLAGSPNEQYF
TRBV6-1,CASSSERSNQPQHF
TRBV20-1,CSAKLAGLSSYEQYF
TRBV12-3/TRBV12-4,CASSLVGGKEKYF
TRBV19,CAISIAPSGVQETQYF
TRBV7-9,CASSLEQGNTEAFF
TRBV27,CASSPVGLALNLPYEQYF
TRBV4-1,CASSQAWGSAKETQYF
TRBV14,CASRRVAEAFF
TRBV7-3,CASSLGLLTQYF
TRBV7-9,CASSLSGGGQETQYF
TRBV19,CASRRRGQGANQPQHF
TRBV29-1,CSVDWDSTDTQYF
TRBV27,CASSPQAGSYGFTF
TRBV9,CASSVGGGNEKLFF
TRBV27,CASSRDTSGGSTDTQYF
TRBV20-1,CSARDRGRGINQPQHF
TRBV11-2,CASTYDYRGGEQYF
TRBV5-1,CASSQGSAGFTDTQYF
TRBV11-2,CASSSNTLLVNEQFF
TRBV7-2,CASMQGQQETQYF
TRBV6-1,CASSAPSGRVNYGYTF
TRBV6-2/TRBV6-3,CASSYNLGQLSYEQYF
TRBV3-1,CASSQDPLREQYF
TRBV3-1,CASRTLDRGENTEAFF
TRBV6-1,CASQSKGGTDTQYF
TRBV2,CASSRASNYGYTF
TRBV19,CARSISQGGETQYF
TRBV5-8,CASSFPRRNTEAFF
TRBV6-1,CASNGPSANTEAFF
TRBV6-1,CASPETGPITDTQYF
TRBV6-1,CASTTGGGSYEQYF
TRBV20-1,CSASKREGTDTQYF
TRBV9,CASSVVSEETQYF